This section outlines one T cell receptor beta chain sequence together with its context. The V and J ends lost 7 bases and 3 bases, in that order; junction bases with no gene match: 11. The CDR3 length is 16 residues. The germline gives CDR1 MDHEN, CDR2 SYDVKM. The data were obtained in a study of blood T cell repertoires in COVID-19. Sequenced by immunoSEQ multiplex PCR; TCRdb stores in-frame clones only, minus some. Here the sample spans approximately 300,000 clones, 85% being singletons. Specimen: PBMCs or T cells enriched from blood (not recorded which). The rearrangement links TRBV28 to TRBJ1-5, with 8 bases lining up with TRBD1. This receptor was identified in a woman aged 25 to 45 who had been exposed to COVID-19. The CDR3 reads CASNNYGTGNNQPQHF. CDR3 bases: TGTGCCAGCAACAATTACGGGACAGGAAACAATCAGCCCCAGCATTTT.